This entry describes one TCR beta chain. Its antigen is undetermined. Looked up from germline, CDR1 is MNHNS and CDR2 is SASEGT. The V and J ends lost 6 bases and 1 base respectively, with 15 bases between them. The CDR3 totals 15 residues. The data are from a study of identical twins. The authors used template switching to add a universal primer site and gave cDNA unique molecular identifiers. In TCRdb, the 5' RACE reads were re-called with MiXCR into one record per CDR3 protein. The data hold hundreds of thousands of distinct CDR3 sequences, with 8.6% observed a single time. Study-level points and caveats: Compared with models, monozygotic twins showed more out-of-frame TCR alpha sharing. Cross-sectional statistics, not tracking of the same donors, supported the conclusions. Sequences that were beta out-of-frame showed weaker excess twin sharing.

These data were also filed under a second study, of yellow fever vaccine responses in identical twins.

The V and J genes are TRBV6-1 and TRBJ1-1; unclear D gene. The sample taken for sequencing was PBMCs. This TCR derives from a woman between 18 and 30 years old in good health. Here the CDR3 reads CASSLEKTANTEAFF. The CDR3 nucleotides are TGTGCCAGCAGCCTAGAAAAAACAGCGAACACTGAAGCTTTCTTT.